These T cell receptor beta chains were read from a single sample in a study of technical replicates of blood from a few donors. The data were produced by immunoSEQ multiplex PCR, yet TCRdb's version contains in-frame clones alone and is incomplete. The data hold about 50,000 clones, with around 96% observed a single time. The sample comprised PBMCs. The receptors shown here come from a human donor in good health. Some clones in this sample may be carry-over from other donors' samples. CDR3s include the opening cysteine and the closing phenylalanine or tryptophan. D genes are given only for firm matches. Clone size is shown for a subset of rows, as once, few, many or a class of expanded clone.

>TRBV14|TRBJ2-7|-|-|15
CASSSQGFLGDEQYF
TGTGCCAGCAGCTCCCAGGGGTTCTTAGGCGACGAGCAGTACTTC
>TRBV7-2|TRBJ2-2|TRBD2|-|15
CASSLGLAATGELFF
TGTGCCAGCAGCCTCGGACTAGCCGCCACCGGGGAGCTGTTTTTT
>TRBV10-3|TRBJ2-3|TRBD2|-|17
CAISGGTSGREMDTQYF
TGTGCCATCAGTGGAGGGACTAGCGGAAGGGAAATGGATACGCAGTATTTT
>TRBV4-2|TRBJ2-3|TRBD1|-|17
CASSQDRDREYTDTQYF
TGTGCCAGCAGCCAAGATCGGGACAGGGAATACACAGATACGCAGTATTTT
>TRBV7-3|TRBJ2-5|TRBD2|once|16
CASSLGLAGRQETQYF
TGTGCCAGCAGCTTAGGCCTAGCGGGGCGGCAAGAGACCCAGTACTTC
>TRBV7-6|TRBJ2-7|-|-|15
CASSLGLGRGYEQYF
TGTGCCAGCAGCTTGGGCCTAGGGCGGGGCTACGAGCAGTACTTC
>TRBV29-1|TRBJ2-5|-|-|13
CSVDGLYQETQYF
TGCAGCGTTGACGGACTTTACCAAGAGACCCAGTACTTC
>TRBV2|TRBJ2-6|-|-|15
CASRVQGSGANVLTF
TGTGCCAGCAGAGTACAGGGCTCTGGGGCCAACGTCCTGACTTTC
>TRBV5-1|TRBJ2-6|TRBD2|-|18
CASSLDAGVFSGANVLTF
TGCGCCAGCAGCTTGGACGCGGGAGTCTTCTCTGGGGCCAACGTCCTGACTTTC
>TRBV10-3|TRBJ1-1|TRBD1|-|15
CAIRATGGRDTEAFF
TGTGCCATCAGAGCGACAGGGGGTAGGGATACTGAAGCTTTCTTT
>TRBV10-3|TRBJ1-2|TRBD1|-|16
CAISSRGQLNNYGYTF
TGTGCCATCAGCTCCAGGGGACAGCTAAATAACTATGGCTACACCTTC
>TRBV5-5|TRBJ2-7|-|-|14
CASSLGAAAYEQYF
TGTGCCAGCAGCTTAGGAGCGGCAGCCTACGAGCAGTACTTC
>TRBV11-3|TRBJ2-7|-|-|13
CASSLSDSYEQYF
TGTGCCAGCAGCTTATCTGATAGCTACGAGCAGTACTTC
>TRBV7-8|TRBJ1-4|-|-|13
CASSAGSYEKLFF
TGTGCCAGCAGCGCGGGGTCCTACGAAAAACTGTTTTTT
>TRBV19|TRBJ1-6|TRBD1|-|14
CASEPGQGTSPLHF
TGTGCCAGTGAACCCGGACAGGGCACTTCACCCCTCCACTTT
>TRBV27|TRBJ1-2|-|-|13
CASSLGHHYGYTF
TGTGCCAGCAGTTTGGGGCACCACTATGGCTACACCTTC
>TRBV5-6|TRBJ1-5|-|-|12
CASSGGNQPQHF
TGTGCCAGCAGCGGAGGAAACCAGCCCCAGCATTTT
>TRBV5-4|TRBJ2-7|TRBD2|-|17
CASSLGLAGSLGYEQYF
TGTGCCAGCAGCTTGGGCCTAGCGGGAAGCCTTGGGTACGAGCAGTACTTC
>TRBV7-3|TRBJ2-2|TRBD2|-|14
CASSWTSGGGELFF
TGTGCCAGCAGCTGGACTAGCGGGGGCGGGGAGCTGTTTTTT
>TRBV5-4|TRBJ1-2|-|-|13
CASSRGTPYGYTF
TGTGCCAGCAGCCGGGGGACGCCCTATGGCTACACCTTC
>TRBV29-1|TRBJ1-1|-|-|11
CSVQFNTEAFF
TGCAGCGTTCAGTTTAACACTGAAGCTTTCTTT
>TRBV30|TRBJ2-1|-|-|15
CAWRKMSGGYNEQFF
TGTGCCTGGAGGAAGATGAGCGGCGGCTACAATGAGCAGTTCTTC
>TRBV12-5|TRBJ2-2|-|-|16
CASGLVVQVNTGELFF
TGTGCTAGTGGTTTGGTGGTACAAGTGAACACCGGGGAGCTGTTTTTT
>TRBV29-1|TRBJ2-2|TRBD1|-|13
CSHRTGGNGELFF
TGCAGTCACCGGACAGGGGGAAACGGGGAGCTGTTTTTT
>TRBV5-1|TRBJ2-1|TRBD2|-|14
CASTTSGAYNEQFF
TGCGCCAGCACGACTAGCGGGGCCTACAATGAGCAGTTCTTC
>TRBV7-2|TRBJ2-1|TRBD2|-|15
CASSFSTSGANEQFF
TGTGCCAGCAGCTTCTCGACTAGCGGGGCAAATGAGCAGTTCTTC
>TRBV7-9|TRBJ1-2|-|-|14
CASSSGLGDDGYTF
TGTGCCAGCAGCTCCGGACTAGGAGACGATGGCTACACCTTC
>TRBV4-3|TRBJ1-5|-|-|16
CASSQGQVESNQPQHF
TGCGCCAGCAGCCAAGGACAGGTGGAGAGCAATCAGCCCCAGCATTTT
>TRBV10-2|TRBJ2-7|-|-|12
CASGELQDEQYF
TGCGCCAGCGGGGAGCTTCAAGACGAGCAGTACTTC
>TRBV2|TRBJ2-1|-|-|16
CASSDAAFGSYNEQFF
TGTGCCAGCAGTGACGCGGCGTTTGGCTCCTACAATGAGCAGTTCTTC
>TRBV7-6|TRBJ2-1|TRBD2|medium-sized|16
CASSLETSGKYNEQFF
TGTGCCAGCAGCTTAGAGACTAGCGGAAAATACAATGAGCAGTTCTTC
>TRBV10-3|TRBJ2-7|TRBD2|-|15
CAISESLGLAYEQYF
TGTGCCATCAGTGAGTCATTGGGACTAGCCTACGAGCAGTACTTC
>TRBV9|TRBJ1-2|TRBD1|-|15
CASSAHRGRDYGYTF
TGTGCCAGCAGCGCCCACAGGGGGCGCGACTATGGCTACACCTTC
>TRBV5-6|TRBJ2-3|-|-|14
CASSRRFHTDTQYF
TGTGCCAGCAGTCGCAGGTTCCACACAGATACGCAGTATTTT
>TRBV7-2|TRBJ2-1|TRBD2|-|18
CASSLDGFVAGGTGEQFF
TGTGCCAGCAGCTTAGATGGTTTTGTAGCGGGAGGTACCGGTGAGCAGTTCTTC
>TRBV9|TRBJ1-5|-|-|14
CASSVSVIGQPQHF
TGTGCCAGCAGCGTCTCAGTCATTGGTCAGCCCCAGCATTTT
>TRBV15|TRBJ2-6|TRBD1|-|17
CATSRGQGAGGANVLTF
TGTGCCACCAGCAGGGGACAGGGGGCTGGCGGGGCCAACGTCCTGACTTTC
>TRBV19|TRBJ1-1|-|once|12
CASSTPDSEAFF
TGTGCCAGTAGTACCCCGGACAGTGAAGCTTTCTTT
>TRBV2|TRBJ1-4|TRBD1|once|15
CASRPTGVTNEKLFF
TGTGCCAGCAGACCCACAGGGGTAACTAATGAAAAACTGTTTTTT
>TRBV6-1|TRBJ2-2|-|-|15
CASSESEGATGELFF
TGTGCCAGCAGTGAATCTGAAGGGGCCACCGGGGAGCTGTTTTTT
>TRBV9|TRBJ2-1|TRBD2|-|16
CASSVSGGVTYNEQFF
TGTGCCAGCAGCGTCTCGGGGGGGGTAACCTACAATGAGCAGTTCTTC
>TRBV5-1|TRBJ1-1|TRBD1|few|16
CASSSTGTGMNTEAFF
TGCGCCAGCAGCTCGACCGGGACAGGAATGAACACTGAAGCTTTCTTT
>TRBV21-1|TRBJ2-7|-|-|17
CASSNQVGQGARYEQYF
-
>TRBV5-1|TRBJ1-4|TRBD1|-|14
CASSWGDRNEKLFF
TGCGCCAGCAGCTGGGGGGACAGGAATGAAAAACTGTTTTTT
>TRBV12-5|TRBJ1-1|-|-|16
CASGLPRGGGTTEAFF
TGTGCTAGTGGTTTGCCCCGTGGGGGGGGGACCACTGAAGCTTTCTTT